This T cell receptor beta chain was obtained from a study of blood T cell repertoires in COVID-19. At the level of the study: Samples of COVID-19 (acute and convalescent) were obtained from the United States, Italy and Spain. Sources were T cells, B-cell-depleted T cells, or PBMCs; the material itself was cDNA or gDNA.

TCRdb keeps only in-frame clones here, not all; method: immunoSEQ multiplex PCR. This sample yields approximately 84,000 clones, of which roughly 90% are seen a single time; 1.5% belongs to the top ten. Germline values: CDR1 SEHNR, CDR2 FQNEAQ (reference sequence). CDR3 size: 15 residues. Trimming took 7 bases from V and 1 from J, leaving 13 bases between them. This sequence was found in a human donor with active COVID-19. The donor label of this sample is uncertain. The chain has TRBV7-9 and TRBJ2-2; D ambiguous. Sequencing input: peripheral blood. The CDR3 region has the DNA TGTGCCAGCAAATCTAGGCGGATGAACACCGGGGAGCTGTTTTTT. It yields the protein CASKSRRMNTGELFF.